A single sample gave rise to the 29 T cell receptor beta chains below, sequenced in a study of cytomegalovirus exposure and HLA in healthy donors (dated by TCRdb to the late 2010s). Library prep was done by the immunoSEQ multiplex PCR assay. For the multiplex PCR, a mixture combining 60 forward primers for TCR Vbeta segments and 13 reverse primers for TCR Jbeta segments was used. The table was pulled from immuneACCESS by TCRdb, which kept in-frame rearrangements only. Such tables lose some clones; where checked, under half of the loss comes from unresolved V genes, and the rest has no known cause. In all, the sample holds 160,000 or so clones, and about 84% of those were seen once. The top ten hold roughly 1.4% of the sample. What was sequenced was PBMCs. These receptors were collected from a man aged 45-60 years in good health and CMV-seropositive.

The J gene is TRBJ2-3, the V gene TRBV7-2; 9 nucleotides align to TRBD2. Trimming took 5 bases from V and 2 from J; bases not matched to a gene: 5. CDR3 size: 15 residues. Germline CDR1 reads SGHTA; CDR2 reads FQGNSA. Here the CDR3 reads CASSPWTSDTDTQYF. The CDR3 coding sequence is TGTGCCAGCAGCCCATGGACTAGCGACACAGATACGCAGTATTTT.

This clone came up a few times. The chain combines TRBV19 with TRBJ2-5, with D perhaps TRBD2 (6 bases). V was clipped by 3 bases and J by 5 bases, with 19 bases between them. The CDR3 length is 16 residues. Germline V gives CDR1 LNHDA, CDR2 SQIVND (reference sequence). This CDR3 reads CASSINGAGLSETQYF. The CDR3 coding sequence is TGTGCCAGTAGTATTAACGGCGCGGGACTCAGCGAGACCCAGTACTTC.

DNA of the CDR3: TGTGCCAATCGGGGGGGCCTAAGCACAGATACGCAGTATTTT. It codes for CANRGGLSTDTQYF. The chain links TRBV30 to TRBJ2-3, with TRBD2 matching 8 bases. The CDR3 sequence is 14 residues long. Germline CDR1 and CDR2: GTSNPN and SVGIG (reference sequence). V gave up 8 bases and J gave up 0 bases; unmatched junction bases: 7.

This clone is a singleton in its sample. This sequence joins TRBV28 and TRBJ1-2; the D gene is possibly TRBD1 (5 bases). Germline CDR1 is MDHEN and CDR2 is SYDVKM. The CDR3 has 15 amino acids. The V end was cut by 6 bases, the J end by 2 bases, with 16 bases between. The CDR3 sequence is CASSPGDLGNYGYTF. CDR3 nucleotides: TGTGCCAGCAGCCCGGGGGACCTAGGAAACTATGGCTACACCTTC.

The chain recombines TRBV7-2 with TRBJ2-3, with D possibly being TRBD2 (6 bases). The CDR3 covers 15 residues. V dropped 0 bases and J dropped 2 bases, with 9 bases sitting between them. CDR1 is SGHTA, CDR2 FQGNSA, per germline. The CDR3 reads CASSLAGGYTDTQYF. The CDR3 DNA reads TGTGCCAGCAGCTTAGCGGGAGGATACACAGATACGCAGTATTTT.

This clone was recorded once. The chain carries TRBV5-5 and TRBJ1-1; D remains unclear. Germline lookup yields CDR1 SGHKS and CDR2 YYEKEE (reference sequence). The CDR3 spans 14 residues. V gave up 1 base and J gave up 1 base, with 8 bases separating them. CDR3 region: CASSLHRANTEAFF. In DNA form, the CDR3 reads TGTGCCAGCAGCTTGCACAGAGCGAACACTGAAGCTTTCTTT. Complete variable domain (other parts from reference TRBV5-5 and TRBJ1-1): DAGVTQSPTHLIKTRGQQVTLRCSPISGHKSVSWYQQVLGQGPQFIFQYYEKEERGRGNFPDRFSARQFPNYSSELNVNALLLGDSALYLCASSLHRANTEAFFGQGTRLTVV.

The chain is built from TRBV18 and TRBJ2-1; 11 nucleotides agree with TRBD2. Trimming took 6 bases from V and 4 from J; bases not matched to a gene: 5. Germline V gives CDR1 KGHSH, CDR2 LQKENI. The CDR3 has 15 amino acids. This CDR3 reads CASSQGTSGYNEQFF. The CDR3, as DNA: TGTGCCAGCTCCCAAGGGACTAGCGGTTACAATGAGCAGTTCTTC.

The rearrangement joins TRBV7-8 to TRBJ2-7, with D maybe TRBD2 (6 bases). V shed 3 bases and J shed 6 bases, with 15 bases lying between them. Germline CDR1 is SGHVS and CDR2 is FQNEAQ. The CDR3 length is 14 residues. CDR3 bases: TGTGCCAGCAGCTTTCCGGGAGAGGGCTCCGAGCAGTACTTC. It is translated as CASSFPGEGSEQYF.

The sample holds one count of this clone. This sequence joins TRBV19 and TRBJ1-2; D unresolved. The CDR3 is made up of 16 amino acids. Looked up from germline, CDR1 is LNHDA and CDR2 is SQIVND (reference sequence). V was trimmed by 7 bases and J by 4 bases, leaving 22 bases between them. This chain's CDR3 is CASTIPSSVDFYGYTF. In DNA, the CDR3 is TGTGCCAGTACCATTCCCTCTTCCGTGGACTTCTATGGCTACACCTTC. Variable domain in full (rest from reference TRBV19 and TRBJ1-2): DGGITQSPKYLFRKEGQNVTLSCEQNLNHDAMYWYRQDPGQGLRLIYYSQIVNDFQKGDIAEGYSVSREKKESFPLTVTSAQKNPTAFYLCASTIPSSVDFYGYTFGSGTRLTVV.

The J gene is TRBJ1-6, the V gene TRBV5-4; D is ambiguous. V was cut by 0 bases and J by 8 bases, with 9 bases left in between. The CDR3 length is 14 residues. From germline, CDR1 is SGHNT and CDR2 YYREEE (reference sequence). As DNA, the CDR3 is TGTGCCAGCAGCTTGGACGCGGTCTATTCACCCCTCCACTTT. Amino acid sequence: CASSLDAVYSPLHF.

This chain links TRBV7-9 with TRBJ1-1; D possibly corresponds to TRBD1 (5 bases). Germline-derived CDR1 and CDR2 are SEHNR and FQNEAQ (reference sequence). This CDR3 comprises 14 residues. The V end was cut by 2 bases, the J end by 7 bases, with 14 bases between. This chain's CDR3 is CASSLSSHQGEAFF. CDR3 nucleotide sequence: TGTGCCAGCAGCTTAAGCAGCCACCAGGGTGAAGCTTTCTTT.

This clone turned up a few times. The V and J genes are TRBV28 and TRBJ2-2, with 7 positions matching TRBD2. With V trimmed by 2 bases and J by 5 bases, 2 bases remained unmatched. Per the germline V gene, CDR1 is MDHEN and CDR2 is SYDVKM. This CDR3 region has 14 residues. DNA for the CDR3: TGTGCCAGCAGTTTAGGGGGAGGGACCGGGGAGCTGTTTTTT. Translation: CASSLGGGTGELFF.

This chain links TRBV7-3 with TRBJ1-2, with D unclear. V lost 5 bases, J lost 8 bases, and 21 bases lay in between. The CDR3 contains 15 residues. Germline-derived CDR1 and CDR2 are SGHTA and FQGTGA. The CDR3 loop is CASSDAMGSQGGYTF. CDR3 sequence (DNA): TGTGCCAGCAGCGACGCCATGGGGAGCCAAGGGGGCTACACCTTC.

The V call is TRBV4-1, the J call TRBJ2-3, with 9 bases aligning to TRBD1. Germline values: CDR1 MGHRA, CDR2 YSYEKL. J was trimmed by 1 base and V by 0 bases; bases with no gene match: 8. The CDR3 is made up of 18 amino acids. The CDR3 coding sequence is TGCGCCAGCAGCCAAGATATTGCTGGGACAGGGCGCACAGATACGCAGTATTTT. It yields the protein CASSQDIAGTGRTDTQYF.

J is TRBJ2-1 and V is TRBV11-3; TRBD2 aligns across 8 bases. Trimming cost V 0 bases and J 9 bases; bases outside gene matches: 1. Germline CDR1 reads SGHNT; CDR2 reads YENEEA. This CDR3 spans 13 amino acids. The CDR3 reads CASSLDGGGEQFF. The DNA of the CDR3 is TGTGCCAGCAGCTTAGACGGGGGGGGTGAGCAGTTCTTC.

The CDR3 spells CASSRRQGRGETQYF. In DNA, the CDR3 is TGTGCCAGCAGCCGTAGACAGGGGAGGGGAGAGACCCAGTACTTC. The chain links TRBV7-3 to TRBJ2-5; TRBD1 might be the D (8 bases). Between the trimmed V and J ends, which lost 5 bases and 4 bases, there was a span of 17 bases. This CDR3 is built from 15 residues. CDR1 is SGHTA and CDR2 is FQGTGA in the germline V gene.

This chain links TRBV19 with TRBJ2-3; D is perhaps TRBD1 (5 bases). This CDR3 contains 14 residues. Germline V gene sequence: CDR1 LNHDA, CDR2 SQIVND (reference sequence). Trimming pared 6 bases from V and 7 bases from J, leaving 17 bases between. Here the CDR3 DNA reads TGTGCCAGTAGAACCCCGGGTCAGGGAAATACGCAGTATTTT. Translated: CASRTPGQGNTQYF.

The chain recombines TRBV7-9 with TRBJ2-3; tentative D call: TRBD2 (5 bases). The length of the CDR3 is 15 residues. Per germline, CDR1 SEHNR and CDR2 FQNEAQ (reference sequence). Between the trimmed V and J ends, which lost 2 bases and 0 bases, there was a span of 9 bases. CDR3 in amino acids: CASSLSGGSTDTQYF. Written as DNA, the CDR3 is TGTGCCAGCAGCTTATCGGGCGGGAGCACAGATACGCAGTATTTT. The complete variable domain, with remaining parts taken from reference TRBV7-9 and TRBJ2-3, reads DTGVSQNPRHKITKRGQNVTFRCDPISEHNRLYWYRQTLGQGPEFLTYFQNEAQLEKSRLLSDRFSAERPKGSFSTLEIQRTEQGDSAMYLCASSLSGGSTDTQYFGPGTRLTVL.

The chain is built from TRBV6-4 and TRBJ2-3, with D possibly being TRBD2 (6 bases). This CDR3 contains 14 residues. Germline V gene lookup returns CDR1 MRHNA and CDR2 SNTAGT. The germline V and J ends were trimmed by 6 bases and 4 bases, with 14 bases remaining between them. The CDR3 DNA is TGTGCCAGCAGCGAAACGTCGGGGGCAGATACGCAGTATTTT. Encoded protein: CASSETSGADTQYF.

The chain uses TRBV6-5 and TRBJ2-3; 7 bases are shared with TRBD2. The CDR3 extends over 15 amino acids. CDR1 MNHEY and CDR2 SVGAGI come from the germline V gene. The V segment lost 3 bases and the J segment 1 base; nucleotides outside the gene matches: 4. The CDR3 DNA follows: TGTGCCAGCAGTTATGGGGGGGTAGGCACAGATACGCAGTATTTT. Translating gives CASSYGGVGTDTQYF.

The chain is built from TRBV30 and TRBJ2-5, with a weak D call TRBD1 (5 bases). Germline-derived CDR1 and CDR2 are GTSNPN and SVGIG (reference sequence). The CDR3 has 16 residues. Trimming cost V 4 bases and J 4 bases, with 22 bases left between them. CDR3 nucleotide sequence: TGTGCCTGGATGGGCAGGTACAAGGGGCAACCAGAGACCCAGTACTTC. The encoded protein is CAWMGRYKGQPETQYF.

The chain combines TRBV6-5 with TRBJ1-1; D ambiguous. Trimming removed 3 bases from V and 1 base from J, with 6 bases in between. This CDR3 has 13 residues. CDR1 and CDR2 from the germline V gene are MNHEY and SVGAGI. The DNA for the CDR3 is TGTGCCAGCAGTTATGAAGCGAACACTGAAGCTTTCTTT. Translating gives CASSYEANTEAFF.

The chain links TRBV7-2 to TRBJ1-5; no firm D call. CDR1 is SGHTA, CDR2 FQGNSA, per germline. The CDR3 spans 15 residues. V lost 1 base to trimming and J lost 4 bases, with 11 bases between them. In DNA, the CDR3 is TGTGCCAGCAGCTTAGTTAGCAGCCAAAATCAGCCCCAGCATTTT. This sequence encodes CASSLVSSQNQPQHF.

J is TRBJ1-2 and V is TRBV28; D is unresolved. Germline loops: CDR1 MDHEN, CDR2 SYDVKM. This CDR3 contains 13 residues. V lost 2 bases to trimming and J lost 4 bases, with 8 bases between them. For the CDR3, the DNA is TGTGCCAGCAGTTTACCCGCTATCTATGGCTACACCTTC. It is translated as CASSLPAIYGYTF.

The V and J genes are TRBV9 and TRBJ2-5; 8 nucleotides align to TRBD1. Germline V gene lookup returns CDR1 SGDLS and CDR2 YYNGEE. J lost 7 bases, V lost 0 bases, and 14 bases had no gene match. This CDR3 spans 17 amino acids. The CDR3: CASSVDRDRSTWGTQYF. In DNA, the CDR3 is TGTGCCAGCAGCGTAGACCGGGACAGGTCAACGTGGGGGACCCAGTACTTC.

This clone showed up just once. V usage is TRBV5-1 and J usage is TRBJ2-7; weak D call: TRBD1 (6 bases). Germline V gene lookup returns CDR1 SGHRS and CDR2 YFSETQ. Trimming shortened V by 0 bases and J by 2 bases, and 9 bases separated the two germline ends. The CDR3 contains 14 residues. CDR3 sequence (DNA): TGCGCCAGCAGCTTGGGACAGGCCGCCTACGAGCAGTACTTC. Translated, it gives CASSLGQAAYEQYF.

This sequence joins TRBV14 and TRBJ1-1; the D gene is possibly TRBD1 (6 bases). Trimming left V 4 bases short and J 5 bases short, with 8 bases between. In germline, CDR1 is SGHDN, CDR2 FVKESK. This CDR3 region has 12 residues. CDR3 bases: TGTGCCAGCAGCCTCCAGGGGACTGAAGCTTTCTTT. This sequence encodes CASSLQGTEAFF.

CDR3 protein: CASTTLRGEQYF. The CDR3 nucleotides are TGTGCCAGCACCACCCTCAGGGGCGAGCAGTACTTC. V usage is TRBV6-6 and J usage is TRBJ2-7; a weak D match, TRBD1 (6 bases). The CDR3 loop spans 12 amino acids. Trimming took 7 bases from V and 6 from J, leaving 13 bases between them. Germline V gene data show CDR1 as MNHNY and CDR2 as SVGAGI (reference sequence).

The chain carries TRBV5-1 and TRBJ2-1; 9 nucleotides agree with TRBD1. CDR3 length equals 14 residues. The germline CDR1 and CDR2 sequences are SGHRS and YFSETQ. Trimming at V came to 3 bases and at J to 6 bases, leaving 4 bases not matched to a gene. The CDR3 coding sequence is TGCGCCAGCAGCTCTACGACAGGGGGCAATGAGCAGTTCTTC. This codes for CASSSTTGGNEQFF.